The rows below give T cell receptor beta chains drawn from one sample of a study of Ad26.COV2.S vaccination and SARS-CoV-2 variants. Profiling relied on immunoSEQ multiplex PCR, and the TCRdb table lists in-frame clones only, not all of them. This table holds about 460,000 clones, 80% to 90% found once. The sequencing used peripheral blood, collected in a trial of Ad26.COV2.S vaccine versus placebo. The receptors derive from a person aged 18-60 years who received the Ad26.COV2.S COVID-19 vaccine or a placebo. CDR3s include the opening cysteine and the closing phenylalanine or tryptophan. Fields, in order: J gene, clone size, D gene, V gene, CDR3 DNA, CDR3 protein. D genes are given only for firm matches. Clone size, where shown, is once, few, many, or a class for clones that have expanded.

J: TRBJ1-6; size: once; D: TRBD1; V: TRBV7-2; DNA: TGTGCCAGCAGCTATCCACAGGGGCGGTATAATTCACCCCTCCACTTT; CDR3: CASSYPQGRYNSPLHF
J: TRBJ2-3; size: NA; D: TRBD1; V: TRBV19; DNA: TGTGCCAGTAGTAGTATACAGGGGAGTAGAGGAGATACGCAGTATTTT; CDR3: CASSSIQGSRGDTQYF
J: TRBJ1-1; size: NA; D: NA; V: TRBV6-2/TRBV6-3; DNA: TGTGCCAGCACCCCGGGGTACGGCACTGAAGCTTTCTTT; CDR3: CASTPGYGTEAFF
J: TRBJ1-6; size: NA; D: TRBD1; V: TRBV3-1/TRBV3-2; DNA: TGTGCCAGCGGGATCGGGACAGGGGTACGATCACCCCTCCACTTT; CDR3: CASGIGTGVRSPLHF
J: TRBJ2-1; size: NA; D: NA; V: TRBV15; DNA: TGTGCCACCAGCAGAAGCGAGGAGCCCTCCGGTGAGCAGTTCTTC; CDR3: CATSRSEEPSGEQFF
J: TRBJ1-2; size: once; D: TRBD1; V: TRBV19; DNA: TGTGCCAGTAGCCGCGGACAGGGTGTAAGCTATGGCTACACCTTC; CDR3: CASSRGQGVSYGYTF
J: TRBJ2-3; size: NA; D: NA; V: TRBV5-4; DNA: TGTGCCCACCCTGATGCGGAAAGCACAGATACGCAGTATTTT; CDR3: CAHPDAESTDTQYF
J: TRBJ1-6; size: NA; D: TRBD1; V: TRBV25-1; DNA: TGTGCCAGCAGTGAATTAAGGGACAGCAATTCACCCCTCCACTTT; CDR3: CASSELRDSNSPLHF
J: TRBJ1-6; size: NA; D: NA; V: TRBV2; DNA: TGTGCCAGCACCTTTAACAGGATCGATAATTCACCCCTCCACTTT; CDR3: CASTFNRIDNSPLHF
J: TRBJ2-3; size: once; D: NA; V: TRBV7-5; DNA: TGTGCCAGAAGCTCCCCGGGACTAGCGGGGAAGCGCACAGATACGCAGTATTTT; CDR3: CARSSPGLAGKRTDTQYF
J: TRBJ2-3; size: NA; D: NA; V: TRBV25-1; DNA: TGTGCCAGCAGTGAGAACACAGATACGCAGTATTTT; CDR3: CASSENTDTQYF
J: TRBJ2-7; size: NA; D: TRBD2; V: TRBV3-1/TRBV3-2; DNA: TGTGCCAGCAGCCCAAAAGCGGGGGTGTTATCCTACGAGCAGTACTTC; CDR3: CASSPKAGVLSYEQYF
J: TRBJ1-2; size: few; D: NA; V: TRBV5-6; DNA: TGTGCCAGCGCATGGGGCGACAGTAACTATGGCTACACCTTC; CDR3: CASAWGDSNYGYTF
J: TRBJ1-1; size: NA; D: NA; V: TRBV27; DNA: TGTGCCAGCAGTTTACTTCGGAACACTGAAGCTTTCTTT; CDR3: CASSLLRNTEAFF
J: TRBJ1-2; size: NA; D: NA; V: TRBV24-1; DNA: TGTGCCACCAGTGACCAGAAGCCCCCCTATGGCTACACCTTC; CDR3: CATSDQKPPYGYTF
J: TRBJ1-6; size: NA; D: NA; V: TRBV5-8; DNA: TGTGCCAGCAGAATTCGGGGATCAAATTCACCCCTCCACTTT; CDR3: CASRIRGSNSPLHF
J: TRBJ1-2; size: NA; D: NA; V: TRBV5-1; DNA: TGCGCCAGCAGCTCGGACGTAGCTAACTATGGCTACACCTTC; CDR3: CASSSDVANYGYTF
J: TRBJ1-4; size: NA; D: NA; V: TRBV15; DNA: TGTGCCACCAGCCATGTATTCGACATGGCAACTAATGAAAAACTGTTTTTT; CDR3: CATSHVFDMATNEKLFF
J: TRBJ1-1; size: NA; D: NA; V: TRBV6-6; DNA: TGTGCCAGCAGTTCGCCGACCCGGAGGGGGAACACTGAAGCTTTCTTT; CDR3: CASSSPTRRGNTEAFF
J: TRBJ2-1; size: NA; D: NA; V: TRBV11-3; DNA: TGTGCCAGCAGCTTAGGCGGTTCCTACAATGAGCAGTTCTTC; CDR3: CASSLGGSYNEQFF
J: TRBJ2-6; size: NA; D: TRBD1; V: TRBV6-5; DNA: TGTGCCAGCCCGGGGACAGCTGGGGCCAACGTCCTGACTTTC; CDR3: CASPGTAGANVLTF
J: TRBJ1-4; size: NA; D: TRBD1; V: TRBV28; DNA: TGTGCCAGCAGCTCCGACAGGGTTGACGAAAAACTGTTTTTT; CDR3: CASSSDRVDEKLFF
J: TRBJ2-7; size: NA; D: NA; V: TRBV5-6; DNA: TGTGCCAGCAGCTTGTATAGGCACGAGCAGTACTTC; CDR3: CASSLYRHEQYF
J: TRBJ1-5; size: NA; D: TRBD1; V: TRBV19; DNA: TGTGCCAGTAGTCCGCGGGACAGGGGGCCGCTTCCCCAGCATTTT; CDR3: CASSPRDRGPLPQHF
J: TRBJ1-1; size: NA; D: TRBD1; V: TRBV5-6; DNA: TGTGCCAGCAGCCCCGACAGGGGGCTACGGAACACTGAAGCTTTCTTT; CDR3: CASSPDRGLRNTEAFF
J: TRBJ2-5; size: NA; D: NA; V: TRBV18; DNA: TGTGCCAGCTCACCACCGAGGGAGACCCAGTACTTC; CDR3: CASSPPRETQYF
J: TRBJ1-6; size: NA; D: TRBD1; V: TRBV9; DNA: TGTGCCAGCAGCGTAGGACAGGGCAACCAGAATTCACCCCTCCACTTT; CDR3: CASSVGQGNQNSPLHF
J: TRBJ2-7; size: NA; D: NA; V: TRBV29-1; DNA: TGCAGCGCCTCCATACAGGGTACCTACGAGCAGTACTTC; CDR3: CSASIQGTYEQYF
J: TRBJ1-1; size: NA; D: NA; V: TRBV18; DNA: TGTGCCAGCTCAGATCAGGGGCAGGTGACTGAAGCTTTCTTT; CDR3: CASSDQGQVTEAFF
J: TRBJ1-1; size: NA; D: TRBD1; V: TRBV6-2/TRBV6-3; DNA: TGTGCCAGCAGTTACCCGACAGGGGGCAAATCATCTGAAGCTTTCTTT; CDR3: CASSYPTGGKSSEAFF
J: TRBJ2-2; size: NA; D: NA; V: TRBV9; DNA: TGTGCCAGCAGCGTATTCGACACCGGGGAGCTGTTTTTT; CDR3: CASSVFDTGELFF
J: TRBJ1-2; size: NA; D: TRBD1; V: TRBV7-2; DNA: TGTGCCAGCAGCTGGGACAGGGTGGTGGCTAACTATGGCTACACCTTC; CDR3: CASSWDRVVANYGYTF
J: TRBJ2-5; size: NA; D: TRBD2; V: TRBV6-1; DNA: TGTGCCAGCAGTGGGCAGGGACTAGCGGGAGTGGTGACCCAGTACTTC; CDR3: CASSGQGLAGVVTQYF
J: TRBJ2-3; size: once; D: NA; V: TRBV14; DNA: TGTGCCAGCAGCCAGGGTCGGGAGTTCACAGATACGCAGTATTTT; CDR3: CASSQGREFTDTQYF
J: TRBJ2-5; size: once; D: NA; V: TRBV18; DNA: TGTGCCAGCTCACCTCTGGGGGTTGCGGAGACCCAGTACTTC; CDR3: CASSPLGVAETQYF
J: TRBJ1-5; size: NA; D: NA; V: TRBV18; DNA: TGTGCCAGCTCACCTAAATTAAGCAATCAGCCCCAGCATTTT; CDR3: CASSPKLSNQPQHF
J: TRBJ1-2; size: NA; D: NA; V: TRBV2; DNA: TGTGCCAGCAGTGAGGCAGCAGCTAACTATGGCTACACCTTC; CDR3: CASSEAAANYGYTF
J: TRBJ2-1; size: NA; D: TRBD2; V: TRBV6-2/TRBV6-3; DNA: TGTGCCAGCAGTTACGCCCAGCGGGGGCCGCAGTTCTTC; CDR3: CASSYAQRGPQFF
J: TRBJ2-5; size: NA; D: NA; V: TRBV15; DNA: TGTGCCACCAGACCGGACAGCCAAGAGACCCAGTACTTC; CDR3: CATRPDSQETQYF
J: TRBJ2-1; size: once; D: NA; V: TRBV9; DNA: TGTGCCAGCAGCGTAGTAGGGGGGGCCGATGAGCAGTTCTTC; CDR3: CASSVVGGADEQFF
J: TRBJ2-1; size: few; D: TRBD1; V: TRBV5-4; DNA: TGTGCCAGCAGCCCAGGGGGCTCCTACAATGAGCAGTTCTTC; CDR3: CASSPGGSYNEQFF
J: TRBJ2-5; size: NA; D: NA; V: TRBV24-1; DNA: TGTGCCACCAGTGACCAGGGCCGTGGGGGACAAGAGACCCAGTACTTC; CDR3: CATSDQGRGGQETQYF
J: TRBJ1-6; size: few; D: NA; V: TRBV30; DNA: TGTGCCTCCGACTTCTCCTATAATTCACCCCTCCACTTT; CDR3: CASDFSYNSPLHF
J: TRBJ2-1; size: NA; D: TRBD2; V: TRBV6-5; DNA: TGTGCCAGCAGCACAACTAGCGGGGGAAACAATGAGCAGTTCTTC; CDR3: CASSTTSGGNNEQFF
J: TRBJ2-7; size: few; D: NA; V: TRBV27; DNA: TGTGCCACCGCGGGTTTTGGGGGCTACGAGCAGTACTTC; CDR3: CATAGFGGYEQYF
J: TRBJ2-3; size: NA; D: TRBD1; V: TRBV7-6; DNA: TGTGCCAGCAGCCCCCGTCACGGGACAGGGGGCGTCGATACGCAGTATTTT; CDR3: CASSPRHGTGGVDTQYF
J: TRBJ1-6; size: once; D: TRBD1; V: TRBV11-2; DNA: TGTGCCAGCAGCTTAGTTTGTTGCCAGGGGGAGAATTCACCCCTCCACTTT; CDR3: CASSLVCCQGENSPLHF
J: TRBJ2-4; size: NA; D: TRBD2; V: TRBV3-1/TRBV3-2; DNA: TGTGCCAGCAGCCAAGATGAGACTAGCGGTATTCAGTACTTC; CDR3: CASSQDETSGIQYF
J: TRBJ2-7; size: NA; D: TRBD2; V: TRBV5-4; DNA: TGTGCCAGCAGCTCCGGACTAGCGGACCTCTACGAGCAGTACTTC; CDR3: CASSSGLADLYEQYF
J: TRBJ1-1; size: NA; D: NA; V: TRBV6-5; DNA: TGTGCCAGCAGTTACTCGACGGGGCCTGGCACTGAAGCTTTCTTT; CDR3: CASSYSTGPGTEAFF
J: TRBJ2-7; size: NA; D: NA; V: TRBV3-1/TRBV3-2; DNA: TGTGCCAGCAGCCAAGAGGGATGGAGGTCTGGCTACGAGCAGTACTTC; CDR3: CASSQEGWRSGYEQYF
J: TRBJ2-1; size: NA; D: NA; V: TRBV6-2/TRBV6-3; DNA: TGTGCCAGCAGTTATGGGCCCAATGAGCAGTTCTTC; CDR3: CASSYGPNEQFF
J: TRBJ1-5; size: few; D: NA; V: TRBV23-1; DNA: TGCGCCAGCAGTCAATTAAAAGGTCAGCCCCAGCATTTT; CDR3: CASSQLKGQPQHF
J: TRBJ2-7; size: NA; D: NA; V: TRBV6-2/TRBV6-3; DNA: TGTGCCAGCAGCGACAGAGTAATGGAGCAGTACTTC; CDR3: CASSDRVMEQYF
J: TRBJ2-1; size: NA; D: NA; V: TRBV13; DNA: TGTGCCAGCAGCTTAGGCACTCCCGCACTACGAAGCTCCTACAATGAGCAGTTCTTC; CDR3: CASSLGTPALRSSYNEQFF
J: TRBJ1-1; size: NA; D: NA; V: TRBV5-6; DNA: TGTGCCAGCAGCTTTTTTGAGGGTTTGAACACTGAAGCTTTCTTT; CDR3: CASSFFEGLNTEAFF
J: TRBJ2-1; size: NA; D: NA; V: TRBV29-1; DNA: TGCAGCGTTGAGAGCCCCCTGAGGACCAATGAGCAGTTCTTC; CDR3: CSVESPLRTNEQFF
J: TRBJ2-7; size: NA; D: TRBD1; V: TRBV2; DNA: TGTGCCAGCAGGCGACAGGGAGTCTCCTACGAGCAGTACTTC; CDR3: CASRRQGVSYEQYF
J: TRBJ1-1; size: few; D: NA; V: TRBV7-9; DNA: TGTGCCAGCAGCCCGGGGGGACGGCTTGAAGCTTTCTTT; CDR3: CASSPGGRLEAFF